This T cell receptor (beta chain) was identified in a study of beta chain features in type 1 diabetes. The CDR3 length is 13 residues. V lost 6 bases and J lost 5, with 13 bases in between. Germline V gene data show CDR1 as SGHTA and CDR2 as FQGNSA. The entirety of the isolated RNA underwent reverse transcription, so expressed TCRB transcripts were sequenced. The table came from immunoSEQ multiplex PCR; TCRdb's copy has only in-frame clones and leaves some out. The sample includes under 400,000 clones, around a fifth of them seen just once. The sequencing sample was made of naive CD4+ T cells from blood. This sequence was found in a woman aged 18-29 years in good health. This chain joins TRBV7-2 and TRBJ1-1; TRBD1 is a possible D gene (5 bases). CDR3 protein: CASSFDGGTEAFF. The CDR3 DNA is TGTGCCAGCAGTTTCGACGGGGGGACTGAAGCTTTCTTT.